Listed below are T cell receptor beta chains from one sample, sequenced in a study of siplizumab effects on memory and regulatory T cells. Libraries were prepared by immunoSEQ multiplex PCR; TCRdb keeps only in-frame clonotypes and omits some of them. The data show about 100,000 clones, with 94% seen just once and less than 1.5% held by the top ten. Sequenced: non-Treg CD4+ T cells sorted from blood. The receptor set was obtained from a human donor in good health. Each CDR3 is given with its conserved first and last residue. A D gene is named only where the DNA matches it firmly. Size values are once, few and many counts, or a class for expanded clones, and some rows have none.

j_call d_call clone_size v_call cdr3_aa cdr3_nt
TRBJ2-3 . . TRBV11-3 CASSLAGGTDTQYF TGTGCCAGCAGCTTAGCGGGAGGCACAGATACGCAGTATTTT
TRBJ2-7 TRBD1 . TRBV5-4 CASSSKTGGMSYEQYF TGTGCCAGCAGCTCGAAGACAGGGGGCATGTCCTACGAGCAGTACTTC
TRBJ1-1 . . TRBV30 CAWAGGRTEAFF TGTGCCTGGGCTGGAGGGCGTACTGAAGCTTTCTTT
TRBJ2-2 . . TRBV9 CASSPRRYTGELFF TGTGCCAGCAGCCCTAGGAGGTACACCGGGGAGCTGTTTTTT
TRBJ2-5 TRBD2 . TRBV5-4 CASSFGAGRQQETQYF TGTGCCAGCAGCTTCGGAGCGGGACGCCAACAAGAGACCCAGTACTTC
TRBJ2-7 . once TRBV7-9 CASSLKGFDEQYF TGTGCCAGCAGCTTAAAGGGATTTGACGAGCAGTACTTC
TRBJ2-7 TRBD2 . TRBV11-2 CASSIKRDLYEQYF TGTGCCAGCAGCATAAAGCGGGACCTCTACGAGCAGTACTTC
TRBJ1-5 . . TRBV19 CASSPGRINQPQHF TGTGCCAGTAGTCCCGGACGGATCAATCAGCCCCAGCATTTT
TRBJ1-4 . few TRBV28 CASSKLQEKLFF TGTGCCAGCAGTAAACTACAAGAAAAACTGTTTTTT
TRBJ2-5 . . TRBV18 CASSPQGKAETQYF TGTGCCAGCTCACCACAGGGGAAAGCAGAGACCCAGTACTTC
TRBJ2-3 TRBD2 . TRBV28 CASKPSGLTDTQYF TGTGCCAGCAAGCCTAGCGGACTCACAGATACGCAGTATTTT
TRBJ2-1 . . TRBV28 CASSLEKGRGSNEQFF TGTGCCAGCAGTTTAGAAAAGGGTCGCGGGTCCAATGAGCAGTTCTTC
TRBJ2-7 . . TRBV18 CASSPPSRGDSNEQYF TGTGCCAGCTCACCACCGAGCAGGGGCGATAGCAACGAGCAGTACTTC
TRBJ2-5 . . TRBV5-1 CASSLVRGRSLQETQYF TGCGCCAGCAGCTTGGTCCGAGGCCGGAGCTTGCAAGAGACCCAGTACTTC
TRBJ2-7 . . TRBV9 CASSVGQATYEQYF TGTGCCAGCAGCGTAGGGCAGGCAACCTACGAGCAGTACTTC
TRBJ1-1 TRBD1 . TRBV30 CAWSAPGTGEKAFF TGTGCCTGGAGTGCACCCGGGACAGGGGAAAAAGCTTTCTTT
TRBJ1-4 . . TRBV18 CASSPPSVQGEKLFF TGTGCCAGCTCACCACCGTCTGTCCAGGGGGAAAAACTGTTTTTT
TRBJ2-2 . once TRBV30 CAWSETRYTGELFF TGTGCCTGGAGCGAAACTAGATACACCGGGGAGCTGTTTTTT
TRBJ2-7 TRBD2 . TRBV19 CASSLAGGRYEQYF TGTGCCAGTAGTTTAGCGGGAGGGCGCTACGAGCAGTACTTC
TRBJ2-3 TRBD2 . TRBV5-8 CASSLGASGRADTQYF TGTGCCAGCAGCTTGGGCGCGAGCGGGAGAGCAGATACGCAGTATTTT
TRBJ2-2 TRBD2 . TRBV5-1 CASSPGLAGNTGELFF TGCGCCAGCAGTCCTGGACTAGCGGGAAACACCGGGGAGCTGTTTTTT
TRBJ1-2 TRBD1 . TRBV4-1 CASSTPGTVNYGYTF TGCGCCAGCAGCACTCCCGGGACAGTAAACTATGGCTACACCTTC
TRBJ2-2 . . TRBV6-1 CASSELSGNTGELFF TGTGCCAGCAGTGAGCTTTCAGGGAACACCGGGGAGCTGTTTTTT
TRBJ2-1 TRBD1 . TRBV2 CASRLTGSSEQFF TGTGCCAGCAGACTGACAGGGTCGAGTGAGCAGTTCTTC
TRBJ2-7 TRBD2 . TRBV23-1 CASSPRDSGLAGAPEQYF TGCGCCAGCAGTCCGCGGGACAGCGGACTAGCGGGAGCCCCCGAGCAGTACTTC
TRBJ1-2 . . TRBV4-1 CASSQVYATLTDGYTF TGCGCCAGCAGCCAAGTTTATGCGACCCTGACGGATGGCTACACCTTC
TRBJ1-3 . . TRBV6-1 CASNPELSGNTIYF TGTGCCAGCAATCCCGAACTCTCTGGAAACACCATATATTTT
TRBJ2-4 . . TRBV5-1 CASSLVREAKNIQYF TGCGCCAGCAGCTTGGTTAGGGAGGCCAAAAACATTCAGTACTTC
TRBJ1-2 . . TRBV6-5 CASSYSLGDNYGYTF TGTGCCAGCAGTTACTCACTCGGAGATAACTATGGCTACACCTTC
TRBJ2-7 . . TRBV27 CASSLSISPYRNEQYF TGTGCCAGCAGTTTATCTATCTCGCCGTACAGGAACGAGCAGTACTTC
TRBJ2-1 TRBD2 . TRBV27 CASSFRGTSVISSYNEQFF TGTGCCAGCAGTTTCCGTGGGACTAGCGTTATCAGCTCCTACAATGAGCAGTTCTTC
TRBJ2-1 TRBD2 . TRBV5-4 CASIGLAGGNEQFF TGTGCCAGCATCGGACTAGCGGGAGGCAATGAGCAGTTCTTC
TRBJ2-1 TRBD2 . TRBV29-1 CSGGTGLAGVNEQFF TGCAGCGGGGGGACGGGACTAGCGGGAGTGAATGAGCAGTTCTTC
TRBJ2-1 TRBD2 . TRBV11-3 CASSLDGTSAYNEQFF TGTGCCAGCAGCTTAGATGGGACTAGCGCCTACAATGAGCAGTTCTTC
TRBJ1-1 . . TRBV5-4 CASSLEGLNTEAFF TGTGCCAGCAGCTTGGAGGGACTGAACACTGAAGCTTTCTTT
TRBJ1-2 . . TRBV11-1 CASSLDSKSGYTF TGTGCCAGCAGCTTGGACAGTAAAAGTGGCTACACCTTC
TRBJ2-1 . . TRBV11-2 CASSLEVGHPGSEQFF TGTGCCAGCAGCTTAGAGGTGGGCCACCCCGGGAGTGAGCAGTTCTTC
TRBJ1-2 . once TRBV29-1 CSVVAGGGDGYTF TGCAGCGTTGTGGCCGGGGGAGGGGATGGCTACACCTTC
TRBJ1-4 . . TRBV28 CASSAYRVKENGGGKLFF TGTGCCAGCAGTGCGTACAGGGTGAAGGAGAATGGGGGGGGAAAACTGTTTTTT
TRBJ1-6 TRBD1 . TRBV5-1 CASSDGQGAVSPLHF TGCGCCAGCAGCGACGGACAGGGGGCTGTTTCACCCCTCCACTTT
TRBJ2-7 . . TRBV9 CASSVVPDGEQYF TGTGCCAGCAGCGTAGTCCCAGACGGCGAGCAGTACTTC
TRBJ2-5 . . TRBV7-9 CASSRIDQLIAHEQYF TGTGCCAGCAGCCGTATCGACCAACTAATAGCCCATGAGCAGTACTTC
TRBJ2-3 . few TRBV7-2 CAIFTDTQYF TGTGCCATATTCACAGATACGCAGTATTTT
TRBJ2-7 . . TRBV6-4 CASSEELGYEQYF TGTGCCAGCAGTGAGGAACTAGGCTACGAGCAGTACTTC
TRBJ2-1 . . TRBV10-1 CASSEPGRHDNEQFF TGCGCCAGCAGTGAACCCGGCCGACATGACAATGAGCAGTTCTTC
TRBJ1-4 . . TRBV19 CASRPGIENEKLFF TGTGCCAGTAGGCCGGGAATCGAAAATGAAAAACTGTTTTTT
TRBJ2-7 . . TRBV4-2 CASSLHGGGDFSYEQYF TGTGCCAGCAGCCTCCACGGGGGTGGGGACTTCTCCTACGAGCAGTACTTC
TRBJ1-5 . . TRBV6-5 CASRLAGDNQPQHF TGTGCCAGCAGACTAGCGGGAGACAATCAGCCCCAGCATTTT
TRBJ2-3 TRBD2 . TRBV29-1 CSVAGTSGPTDTQYF TGCAGCGTTGCTGGGACTAGCGGTCCCACAGATACGCAGTATTTT
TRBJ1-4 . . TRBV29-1 CSVVGRTNEKLFF TGCAGCGTTGTCGGAAGAACTAATGAAAAACTGTTTTTT
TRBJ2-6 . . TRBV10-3 CALAETSGANVLTF TGTGCCCTAGCTGAAACCTCTGGGGCCAACGTCCTGACTTTC
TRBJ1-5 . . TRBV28 CASSSPGYNQPQHF TGTGCCAGCAGTTCCCCGGGCTATAATCAGCCCCAGCATTTT
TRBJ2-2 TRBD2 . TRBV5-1 CASSVSGRVTGELFF TGCGCCAGCAGCGTTAGCGGGAGGGTCACCGGGGAGCTGTTTTTT
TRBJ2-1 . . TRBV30 CAWSPPEARPKLSSYNEQFF TGTGCCTGGAGCCCCCCAGAGGCTAGGCCCAAACTGAGCTCCTACAATGAGCAGTTCTTC
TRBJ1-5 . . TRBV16 CASSQSGSDQPQHF TGTGCCAGCAGCCAATCAGGATCGGATCAGCCCCAGCATTTT
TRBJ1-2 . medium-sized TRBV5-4 CASSFTSGARGGYTF TGTGCCAGCAGCTTTACGTCCGGGGCGCGTGGAGGCTACACCTTC
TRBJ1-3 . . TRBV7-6 CASSLFQAASGNTIYF TGTGCCAGCAGCTTATTTCAGGCCGCCTCTGGAAACACCATATATTTT
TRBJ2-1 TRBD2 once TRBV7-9 CASSSRRLADYNEQFF TGTGCCAGCAGCTCTAGGCGGCTAGCGGACTACAATGAGCAGTTCTTC
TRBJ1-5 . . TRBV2 CASRNSNQPQHF TGTGCCAGCAGGAATAGCAATCAGCCCCAGCATTTT